Included here is one TCR beta chain sequence, with context. In its sample, this clonotype was seen many times. Its cognate antigen has yet to be identified. No clone much larger than this one lies a single base away; base qualities are absent. In the ophthalmopathy patients, disease was moderately to severely active, with a Clinical Activity Score of 3 or more, a NOSPECS grade of 4 or more, and a duration of less than 3 months. Exclusion was applied to patients with uncontrolled infections, other autoimmune diseases, pregnancy or lactation. Diagnoses were established on the basis of clinical symptoms, serum thyroxine and TRAb, thyroid ultrasound, and orbital computed tomography. PBMCs were separated from 7.5 to 10 ml of fresh peripheral blood using Ficoll-Paque density gradient centrifugation. Total RNA was extracted with Trizol reagent, and quality was checked on an Agilent 2100 Bioanalyzer. CDR1 DFQATT and CDR2 SNEGSKA are derived from the germline V gene (reference sequence). The V end loses 7 bases and the J end loses 4 bases, and a stretch of 22 bases separates them. Including the terminal cysteine and phenylalanine, the CDR3 comprises 15 residues. Just CDR3 DNA is preserved here, 45 bases in frame from base 1.

The TCR beta CDR3 regions were amplified from RNA transcripts. For the first round of RT-PCR on the TCR CDR3, the HTBI primer set was used together with the Qiagen OneStep RT-PCR kit. The libraries were constructed in a second round of multiplex PCR and then size-selected and purified. The libraries were sequenced on an Illumina HiSeq2000 using paired-end 100 bp reads. On the study's bioinformatics: SOAPnuke was used to process the raw data, removing reads that contained adapters or uncalled bases, had a mean Phred below 15, or lacked an exact match to the constant primer or identifier. High-quality paired reads were merged using COPE v1.2.5, and each unique nucleotide sequence was defined as a clonotype. Clonotypes were aligned to IMGT TRBV, TRBD and TRBJ reference segments using MiTCR v1.1. The analysis included only V-J combinations with a frequency above 0.0001, which together covered roughly 99% of the repertoires. The TCS score was defined as the ratio of F50 (clonal expansion) to E x V (chaos), calculated using BLOSUM62-based TCRdist between CDR3 peptides within each V-J. Welch's t-statistics and random forest reduced roughly 500 V-J features to roughly 13, which were used in a naive Bayes classifier (R e1071). The public reads were reprocessed in TCRdb via fastp at Q25 and MiXCR, keeping in-frame beta chains. Under each unique CDR3 protein, matching rows form one entry showing the most common genes and DNA. The V and J calls and clone size come from TCRdb's table, not from the authors' own analysis. Present in this sample are some 350,000 distinct CDR3 sequences, roughly 15% of which were seen just once. Roughly a fifth of the sample is in the top ten clones.

The sample comes from a study of T cells in Graves' hyperthyroidism and ophthalmopathy (dated by TCRdb to between 2018 and 2020). About the investigation overall: Peripheral blood was sampled at the time of initial diagnosis, prior to any treatment. To identify distinguishing TCR V-J signatures, a discovery cohort of about a hundred patients was used, comprising 43 with Graves' ophthalmopathy and about 59 with stable Graves' hyperthyroidism. Prospective prediction of ophthalmopathy was tested in an independent validation cohort of 18 to 20 hyperthyroidism patients and around 16 patients who later progressed to ophthalmopathy. For training and testing, the roughly 97 patients in the discovery cohort were randomly divided in a 7:3 ratio. In roughly six Graves' hyperthyroidism patients, the study also compared T-cell repertoires from thyroid tissue with T-cell repertoires from blood. Following sampling, methimazole starting at 30 mg daily was given to hyperthyroidism patients, and high-dose intravenous methylprednisolone was given to ophthalmopathy patients. The paper reports TCR Vbeta CDR3 sequencing of over 130 peripheral blood samples: some 44 ophthalmopathy, under 80 hyperthyroidism and around 17 progressor patients. General findings and caveats noted by the study authors: No statistical method was used to fix the sample size in advance, and group allocation was not hidden from the investigators. Most expanded thyroid clonotypes (frequency above 0.001) were also found in blood, which suggests that blood repertoires may mirror thyroid immune responses. A 13 V-J signature model separated ophthalmopathy from stable hyperthyroidism, with 87.88% sensitivity and 81.08% specificity in cross-validation and 80%/75% in testing. In validation, the model predicted progression to ophthalmopathy with around 71% sensitivity and around 72% specificity, a median of 6.5 months before onset.

The sample was blood. The receptor chain draws on TRBV20-1 and TRBJ1-1; no confident D gene assignment can be made. The TCR comes from a woman in her fifties or sixties with Graves' ophthalmopathy. The CDR3: CSVGGEPRDGTEAFF. Here is the DNA: TGCAGTGTGGGCGGGGAACCGAGGGATGGCACTGAAGCTTTCTTT.